The 8 T cell receptor beta chains presented below share a single source sample, sequenced in a study of low-dose radiotherapy and immunotherapy resistance in tumors. Gene-specific TRAV and TRBV primers were used for first-strand cDNA, covering alpha and beta chains. TCRs were amplified for 15 to 25 PCR cycles with a constant-region primer and V-primer adapter. TCRdb called the reads again in MiXCR, with one record for every CDR3 protein. The table lists just over 14,000 distinct CDR3 sequences, approximately 50% of them singletons, with about 3.7% in the top ten. Source of these receptors: a human donor with advanced metastatic prostate, ovarian, gallbladder or colorectal cancer (not recorded which). This table probably holds off-target reads from a library built for another chain.

This clonotype was recorded a few times. The CDR3 DNA reads TGTGCCAGCAGCGTAGCTAGTGGGGGATCGAATGAAAAACTGTTTTTT. Amino acid sequence: CASSVASGGSNEKLFF. The V and J genes are TRBV9 and TRBJ1-4; TRBD1 might be the D (5 bases). Trimming shortened V by 0 bases and J by 5 bases, and 14 bases separated the two germline ends. Germline loops: CDR1 SGDLS, CDR2 YYNGEE. The CDR3 is made up of 16 amino acids.

In its sample, this clonotype was seen a few times. The rearrangement uses TRBV7-3 and TRBJ2-1; TRBD2 might be the D (5 bases). CDR1 and CDR2 (germline): SGHTA, FQGTGA. V was cut by 6 bases and J by 9 bases, with 24 bases left in between. CDR3 length: 16 residues. The CDR3 region has the DNA TGTGCCAGCAGACCTCCCGGCGGGCTTAGACTTCGTGAGCAGTTCTTC. It encodes CASRPPGGLRLREQFF.

This clonotype was observed a few times. CDR3 in DNA: TGCAGTGCTAGTCTAGGGTTTGATGAAAAACTGTTTTTT. Its translation: CSASLGFDEKLFF. V usage is TRBV20-1 and J usage is TRBJ1-4; no clear D gene. This CDR3 spans 13 amino acids. Germline CDR1 reads DFQATT; CDR2 reads SNEGSKA (reference sequence). V lost 3 bases and J lost 6, with 11 bases in between.

This clonotype was found a few times. The chain couples TRBV5-5 to TRBJ1-6, with no clear D. The V end was cut by 4 bases, the J end by 4 bases, with 9 bases between. Germline V gene data show CDR1 as SGHKS and CDR2 as YYEKEE (reference sequence). This CDR3 region has 14 residues. CDR3: CASSVSVYNSPLHF. The DNA for the CDR3 is TGTGCCAGCAGCGTCTCTGTATATAATTCACCCCTCCACTTT.

The chain joins TRBV28 to TRBJ2-1; the D gene is possibly TRBD2 (6 bases). The CDR3 is 19 residues long. CDR1 MDHEN and CDR2 SYDVKM come from the germline V gene. Trimming pared 5 bases from V and 0 bases from J, leaving 23 bases between. This CDR3 reads CASSQEDSLAVSSYNEQFF. CDR3 bases: TGTGCCAGCAGTCAAGAGGACTCATTAGCGGTGAGCTCCTACAATGAGCAGTTCTTC.

This clonotype turned up a few times. The chain carries TRBV7-2 and TRBJ1-5; D call uncertain. CDR1 is SGHTA and CDR2 is FQGNSA in the germline V gene. The CDR3 contains 15 residues. V was pared by 0 bases and J by 3 bases, with 9 bases between. Written as DNA, the CDR3 is TGTGCCAGCAGCTTAGCCGGGGTCCTCAATCAGCCCCAGCATTTT. As protein: CASSLAGVLNQPQHF.

This clonotype came up a few times. V usage is TRBV3-1 and J usage is TRBJ2-1; D is unclear. The CDR3 length is 13 residues. In germline, CDR1 is LGHDT, CDR2 YNNKEL (reference sequence). The ends were cut back, 0 bases at V and 7 bases at J, with 7 bases in the middle. The CDR3 sequence: CASSQDLGNEQFF. CDR3 nucleotides: TGTGCCAGCAGCCAAGATCTGGGTAATGAGCAGTTCTTC.

V gene TRBV6-2 or TRBV6-3 combines with J gene TRBJ1-5; D remains unclear. CDR1 is MNHEY and CDR2 is SVGEGT in the germline V gene. V lost 5 bases to trimming and J lost 5 bases, with 4 bases between them. The CDR3 consists of 11 residues. This CDR3 reads CASSPHQPQHF. CDR3 DNA: TGTGCCAGCAGTCCCCATCAGCCCCAGCATTTT.